Presented here are 18 T cell receptor beta chains from one specimen sequenced in a study of cytomegalovirus exposure and HLA in healthy donors. The method was immunoSEQ multiplex PCR; TCRdb's version includes in-frame clones alone and lacks a portion of them. The sample includes 200,000 or so clones, about 90% of them seen just once. The sample comprised PBMCs. The receptors stem from a woman aged 18-35 years in good health and CMV-seronegative.

CDR3: CASSLGGGAYNEQFF. For the CDR3, the DNA is TGTGCCAGCAGCTTAGGAGGGGGGGCCTACAATGAGCAGTTCTTC. The V and J genes are TRBV11-2 and TRBJ2-1, with a weak D call TRBD2 (7 bases). V gave up 1 base and J gave up 2 bases, with 9 bases separating them. CDR1 SGHAT and CDR2 FQNNGV come from the germline V gene. This CDR3 comprises 15 residues.

The chain combines TRBV5-1 with TRBJ2-7; D might be TRBD1 (6 bases). V lost 4 bases and J lost 1, with 15 bases in between. Germline V gene lookup returns CDR1 SGHRS and CDR2 YFSETQ. CDR3 length: 15 amino acids. The CDR3 loop is CASSQWVDSSYEQYF. The CDR3 coding sequence is TGCGCCAGCAGCCAGTGGGTGGACAGTTCCTACGAGCAGTACTTC.

This chain connects TRBV28 to TRBJ2-2, with D unclear. With 2 bases removed from V and 0 bases from J, the gap between germline ends came to 7 bases. The CDR3 has 15 amino acids. Germline-derived CDR1 and CDR2 are MDHEN and SYDVKM. Here the CDR3 DNA reads TGTGCCAGCAGTTTAAACTACCCGAACACCGGGGAGCTGTTTTTT. Translated: CASSLNYPNTGELFF.

This chain joins TRBV30 and TRBJ2-3, with TRBD1 matching over 7 bases. V gave up 3 bases and J gave up 2 bases; unmatched junction bases: 2. The length of the CDR3 is 13 residues. CDR1 and CDR2 (germline): GTSNPN, SVGIG (reference sequence). As DNA, the CDR3 is TGTGCCTGGAGCGGGACAGACACAGATACGCAGTATTTT. Translated: CAWSGTDTDTQYF.

J is TRBJ1-1 and V is TRBV28, with 8 positions matching TRBD1. The ends lost 6 bases at V and 0 bases at J; junction bases unmatched: 3. The CDR3 totals 14 residues. In germline, CDR1 is MDHEN, CDR2 SYDVKM. In DNA form, the CDR3 reads TGTGCCAGCAGCCCGGACAGGGTGAACACTGAAGCTTTCTTT. Translation: CASSPDRVNTEAFF.

The V gene is TRBV27, the J gene TRBJ2-5; 8 positions agree with TRBD2. The CDR3 length is 17 residues. Trimming cost V 4 bases and J 5 bases; bases outside gene matches: 15. The germline CDR1 and CDR2 sequences are MNHEY and SMNVEV (reference sequence). Here the CDR3 reads CASSSQLSGSDWETQYF. The CDR3 bases are TGTGCCAGCAGTTCCCAGTTGAGCGGGAGTGATTGGGAGACCCAGTACTTC.

The chain is built from TRBV29-1 and TRBJ2-2; 9 bases map to TRBD2. From germline, CDR1 is SQVTM and CDR2 ANQGSEA. The CDR3 contains 15 residues. V lost 6 bases and J lost 1; bases outside the gene matches: 6. The DNA of the CDR3 is TGCAGCGTCCTATTTAGCGGGAGGAACACCGGGGAGCTGTTTTTT. Protein sequence: CSVLFSGRNTGELFF.

The CDR3 DNA follows: TGTGCCAGCAGCGGACCCACTAGCGGGAGGGAGGATACGCAGTATTTT. Its protein product is CASSGPTSGREDTQYF. V and J are TRBV9 and TRBJ2-3; the match to TRBD2 covers 13 bases. This CDR3 region has 16 residues. V gave up 3 bases and J gave up 6 bases; unmatched junction bases: 7. CDR1 and CDR2 (germline): SGDLS, YYNGEE.

The rearrangement uses TRBV6-5 and TRBJ1-5, with D uncertain. The CDR3 spans 13 residues. Trimming took 0 bases from V and 4 from J, leaving 4 bases between them. CDR1 is MNHEY and CDR2 is SVGAGI in the germline V gene. The CDR3, as DNA: TGTGCCAGCAGTTACTCCTTTAATCAGCCCCAGCATTTT. It codes for CASSYSFNQPQHF.

The chain carries TRBV18 and TRBJ1-3; unclear D gene. The CDR3 has 15 amino acids. The germline V gene encodes CDR1 KGHSH and CDR2 LQKENI. Trimming took off 4 bases at V and 0 bases at J, with 10 bases between the two ends. CDR3 in DNA: TGTGCCAGCTCACGGCGGGCAGACTCTGGAAACACCATATATTTT. This translates into CASSRRADSGNTIYF.

This chain joins TRBV27 and TRBJ2-1; D is possibly TRBD1 (6 bases). The CDR3 is made up of 13 amino acids. Germline lookup yields CDR1 MNHEY and CDR2 SMNVEV (reference sequence). With 10 bases removed from V and 4 bases from J, the gap between germline ends came to 14 bases. DNA for the CDR3: TGTGCCACCGGGACAAGGCCATACAATGAGCAGTTCTTC. This encodes CATGTRPYNEQFF.

This clone was seen a single time. J is TRBJ2-3 and V is TRBV7-9; D is uncertain. V was cut by 0 bases and J by 6 bases, with 4 bases left in between. CDR1 and CDR2 from the germline V gene are SEHNR and FQNEAQ (reference sequence). This CDR3 region has 12 residues. The CDR3 reads CASSLAQDTQYF. CDR3 DNA: TGTGCCAGCAGCTTAGCTCAGGATACGCAGTATTTT.

The J gene is TRBJ2-2, the V gene TRBV27; 14 nucleotides match TRBD2. The CDR3 has 17 residues. Germline V gene sequence: CDR1 MNHEY, CDR2 SMNVEV (reference sequence). Trimming cost V 6 bases and J 2 bases; bases outside gene matches: 5. DNA of the CDR3: TGTGCCAGCAGCAGGACTAGCGGGAGGCCTAACACCGGGGAGCTGTTTTTT. Encoded protein: CASSRTSGRPNTGELFF.

CDR3 DNA: TGTGCCAGTAGTATAGATGGGAAGGGGGCGTCATATGAGCAGTTCTTC. This gives the protein CASSIDGKGASYEQFF. J is TRBJ2-1 and V is TRBV19; 7 bases align to TRBD1. From germline, CDR1 is LNHDA and CDR2 SQIVND (reference sequence). The CDR3 spans 16 residues. With V trimmed by 0 bases and J by 8 bases, 10 bases remained unmatched.

The chain has TRBV7-8 and TRBJ2-3; D is unclear. Per the germline V gene, CDR1 is SGHVS and CDR2 is FQNEAQ. V lost 5 bases, J lost 6 bases, and 15 bases lay in between. The CDR3 sequence is 14 residues long. The CDR3 nucleotides are TGTGCCAGCAGCCAAGTAGACAAGGTGGATACGCAGTATTTT. Translating gives CASSQVDKVDTQYF.

The rearrangement links TRBV18 to TRBJ2-1; TRBD1 aligns across 10 bases. The V and J ends lost 2 bases and 7 bases, in that order; junction bases with no gene match: 8. This CDR3 spans 16 amino acids. Germline V gives CDR1 KGHSH, CDR2 LQKENI. CDR3 sequence reads: CASSPSPGQGRNEQFF. Here the CDR3 DNA reads TGTGCCAGCTCACCATCTCCGGGACAGGGGCGTAATGAGCAGTTCTTC.

V and J are TRBV5-6 and TRBJ1-1; TRBD1 matches 9 bases. CDR3 size: 16 residues. V lost 0 bases, J lost 2 bases, and 5 bases stayed unmatched. Germline V CDR1 and CDR2: SGHDT, YYEEEE. The CDR3 protein is CASSLGTGAINTEAFF. The DNA of the CDR3 is TGTGCCAGCAGCTTGGGGACAGGGGCGATAAACACTGAAGCTTTCTTT.

The J gene is TRBJ2-1, the V gene TRBV27; tentative D call: TRBD1 (6 bases). V was clipped by 5 bases and J by 9 bases, with 17 bases between them. CDR1 and CDR2 (germline): MNHEY, SMNVEV (reference sequence). CDR3 length: 14 residues. The CDR3 here is CASSHPDSPGEQFF. CDR3 in DNA: TGTGCCAGCAGTCACCCGGACAGTCCGGGTGAGCAGTTCTTC.